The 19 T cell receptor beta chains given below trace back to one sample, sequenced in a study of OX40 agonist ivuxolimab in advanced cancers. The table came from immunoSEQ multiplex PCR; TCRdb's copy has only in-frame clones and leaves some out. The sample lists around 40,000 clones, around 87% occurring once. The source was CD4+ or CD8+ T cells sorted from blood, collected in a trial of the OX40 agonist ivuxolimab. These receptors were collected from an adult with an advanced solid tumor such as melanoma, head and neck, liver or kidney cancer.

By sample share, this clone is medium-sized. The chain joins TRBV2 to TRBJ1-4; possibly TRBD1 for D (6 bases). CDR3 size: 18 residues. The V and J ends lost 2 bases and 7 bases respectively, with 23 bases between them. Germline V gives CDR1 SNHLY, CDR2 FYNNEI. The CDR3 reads CASSELSGGDERTEKLFF. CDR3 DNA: TGTGCCAGCAGTGAACTTTCCGGGGGCGATGAGAGGACTGAAAAACTGTTTTTT.

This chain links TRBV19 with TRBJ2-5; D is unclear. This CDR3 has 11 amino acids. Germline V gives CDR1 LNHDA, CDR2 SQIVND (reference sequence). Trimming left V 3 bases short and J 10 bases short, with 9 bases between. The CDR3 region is CASSISGYQYF. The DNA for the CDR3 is TGTGCCAGTAGTATTTCCGGGTACCAGTACTTC.

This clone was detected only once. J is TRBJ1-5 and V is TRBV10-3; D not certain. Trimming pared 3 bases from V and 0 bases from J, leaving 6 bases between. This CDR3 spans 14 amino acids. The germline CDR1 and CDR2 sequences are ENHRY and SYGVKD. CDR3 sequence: CAISETTSNQPQHF. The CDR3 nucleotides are TGTGCCATCAGTGAAACTACTAGCAATCAGCCCCAGCATTTT.

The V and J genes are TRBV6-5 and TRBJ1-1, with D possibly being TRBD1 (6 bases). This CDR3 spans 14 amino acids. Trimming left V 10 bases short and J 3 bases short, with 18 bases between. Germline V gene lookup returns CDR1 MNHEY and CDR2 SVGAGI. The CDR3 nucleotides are TGTGCCACCAAAGGACAGCACTTGTACACTGAAGCTTTCTTT. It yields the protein CATKGQHLYTEAFF.

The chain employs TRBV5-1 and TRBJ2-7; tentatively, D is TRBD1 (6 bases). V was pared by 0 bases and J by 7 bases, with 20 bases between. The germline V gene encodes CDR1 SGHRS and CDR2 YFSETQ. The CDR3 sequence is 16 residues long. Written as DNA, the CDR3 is TGCGCCAGCAGCTTGGATGGCAGGGGTCCCACTCAGGAGCAGTACTTC. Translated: CASSLDGRGPTQEQYF.

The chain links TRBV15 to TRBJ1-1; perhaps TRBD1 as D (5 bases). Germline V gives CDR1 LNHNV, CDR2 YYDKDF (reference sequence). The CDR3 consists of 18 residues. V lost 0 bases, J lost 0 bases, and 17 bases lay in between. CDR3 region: CATSRDYQGRGVNTEAFF. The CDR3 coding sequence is TGTGCCACCAGCAGAGATTACCAGGGAAGAGGCGTGAACACTGAAGCTTTCTTT.

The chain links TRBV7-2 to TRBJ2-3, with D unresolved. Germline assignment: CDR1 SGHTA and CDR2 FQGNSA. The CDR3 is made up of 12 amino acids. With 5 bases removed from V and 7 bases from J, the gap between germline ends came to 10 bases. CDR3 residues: CASSRRNHTQYF. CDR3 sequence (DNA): TGTGCCAGCAGCCGACGGAATCATACGCAGTATTTT.

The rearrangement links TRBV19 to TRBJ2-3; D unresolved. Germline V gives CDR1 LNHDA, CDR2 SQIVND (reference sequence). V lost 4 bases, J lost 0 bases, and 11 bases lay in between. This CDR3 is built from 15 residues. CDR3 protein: CASSTTGPSTDTQYF. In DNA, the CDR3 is TGTGCCAGTAGTACCACCGGACCAAGCACAGATACGCAGTATTTT.

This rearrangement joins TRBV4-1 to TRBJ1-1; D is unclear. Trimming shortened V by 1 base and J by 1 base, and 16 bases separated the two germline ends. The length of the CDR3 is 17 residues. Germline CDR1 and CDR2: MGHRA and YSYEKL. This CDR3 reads CASSQVPVVQRNTEAFF. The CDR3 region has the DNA TGCGCCAGCAGCCAAGTGCCGGTTGTACAGCGGAACACTGAAGCTTTCTTT.

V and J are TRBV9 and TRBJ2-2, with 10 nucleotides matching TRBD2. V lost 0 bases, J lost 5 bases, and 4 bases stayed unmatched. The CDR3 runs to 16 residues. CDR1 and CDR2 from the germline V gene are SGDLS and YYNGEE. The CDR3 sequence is CASSVASSGRTGELFF. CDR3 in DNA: TGTGCCAGCAGCGTAGCGAGTAGCGGGAGGACCGGGGAGCTGTTTTTT.

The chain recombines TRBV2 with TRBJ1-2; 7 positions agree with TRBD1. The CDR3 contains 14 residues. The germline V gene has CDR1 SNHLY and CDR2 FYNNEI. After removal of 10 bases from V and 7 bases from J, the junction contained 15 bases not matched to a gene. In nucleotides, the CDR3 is TGTGCCACCCTCCTGCAGGGGGTTCCCGGTGGCTACACCTTC. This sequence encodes CATLLQGVPGGYTF.

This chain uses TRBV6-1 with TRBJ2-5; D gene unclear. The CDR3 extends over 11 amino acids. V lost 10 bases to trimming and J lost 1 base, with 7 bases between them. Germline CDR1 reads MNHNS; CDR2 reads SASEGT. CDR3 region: CATLPQETQYF. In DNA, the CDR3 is TGTGCCACGTTGCCCCAAGAGACCCAGTACTTC.

The CDR3 loop is CASRVQGGDKNSPLHF. CDR3 DNA sequence: TGTGCCAGCAGGGTCCAGGGTGGTGATAAAAATTCACCCCTCCACTTT. V is TRBV7-3 and J is TRBJ1-6, with D maybe TRBD1 (5 bases). Germline V CDR1 and CDR2: SGHTA, FQGTGA. The CDR3 is made up of 16 amino acids. V was pared by 6 bases and J by 7 bases, with 19 bases between.

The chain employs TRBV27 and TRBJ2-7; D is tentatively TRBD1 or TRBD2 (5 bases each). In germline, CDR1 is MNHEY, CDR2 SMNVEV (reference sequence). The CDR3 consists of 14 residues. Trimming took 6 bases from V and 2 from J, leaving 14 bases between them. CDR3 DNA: TGTGCCAGCAGAATGCCCGGGGCTGCCTACGAGCAGTACTTC. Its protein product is CASRMPGAAYEQYF.

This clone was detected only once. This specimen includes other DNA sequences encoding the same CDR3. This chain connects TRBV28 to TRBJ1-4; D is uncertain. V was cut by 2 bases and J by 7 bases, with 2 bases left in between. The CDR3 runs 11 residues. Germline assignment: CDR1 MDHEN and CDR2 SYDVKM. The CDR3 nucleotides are TGTGCCAGCAGTTTACGTGAAAAACTGTTTTTT. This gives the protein CASSLREKLFF.

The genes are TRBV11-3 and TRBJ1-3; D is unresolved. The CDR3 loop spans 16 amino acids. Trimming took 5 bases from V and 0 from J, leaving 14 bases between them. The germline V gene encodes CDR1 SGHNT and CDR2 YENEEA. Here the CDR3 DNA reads TGTGCCAGCAGCCGGTTTGGGGTCCTCTCTGGAAACACCATATATTTT. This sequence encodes CASSRFGVLSGNTIYF.

The CDR3 reads CASSRRGPLREKLFF. Written as DNA, the CDR3 is TGTGCCAGCAGCCGAAGGGGGCCCTTGAGAGAAAAACTGTTTTTT. The rearrangement uses TRBV11-2 and TRBJ1-4; 7 nucleotides align to TRBD1. The CDR3 runs 15 residues. Trimming at V came to 5 bases and at J to 8 bases, leaving 11 bases not matched to a gene. Germline lookup yields CDR1 SGHAT and CDR2 FQNNGV.

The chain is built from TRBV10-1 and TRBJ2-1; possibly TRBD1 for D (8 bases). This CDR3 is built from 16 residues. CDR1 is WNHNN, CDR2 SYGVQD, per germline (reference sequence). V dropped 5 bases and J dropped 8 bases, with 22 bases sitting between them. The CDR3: CASSKRTGTTVHEQFF. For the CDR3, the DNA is TGCGCCAGCAGTAAGAGGACAGGGACTACAGTCCATGAGCAGTTCTTC.

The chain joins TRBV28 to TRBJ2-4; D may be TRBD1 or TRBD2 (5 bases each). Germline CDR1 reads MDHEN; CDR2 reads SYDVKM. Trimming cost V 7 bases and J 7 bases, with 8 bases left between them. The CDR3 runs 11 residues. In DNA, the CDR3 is TGTGCCAGCAAGGGGAGCAACATTCAGTACTTC. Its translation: CASKGSNIQYF.